This TCR beta chain was identified in a study of OX40 agonist ivuxolimab in advanced cancers. Germline CDR1 and CDR2: LNHDA and SQIVND (reference sequence). The CDR3 runs to 15 residues. V dropped 4 bases and J dropped 4; count of bases not matched to a gene: 9. Relative to its sample, this clone is medium-sized. Sequencing was performed with immunoSEQ multiplex PCR; in TCRdb, only in-frame clones are kept and a portion is missing. The table includes some 60,000 clones, 86% detected once. The chain has TRBV19 and TRBJ1-2, with 7 bases aligning to TRBD1. The TCR was taken from an adult with an advanced solid tumor such as melanoma, head and neck, liver or kidney cancer. Sample: CD4+ or CD8+ T cells sorted from blood, taken in a trial of the OX40 agonist ivuxolimab. DNA of the CDR3: TGTGCCAGTAGTACCGCCGGGACAGTCTTCTATGGCTACACCTTC. Its protein is CASSTAGTVFYGYTF.